One and the same sample provided the 27 T cell receptor beta chains below, sequenced in a study of T cells in Graves' hyperthyroidism and ophthalmopathy. From RNA transcripts, TCR beta CDR3 regions were amplified. The HTBI primer set drove a first-round RT-PCR of the TCR CDR3. MiXCR, run by TCRdb on the multiplex PCR reads, gives a single entry per CDR3 protein. The table has roughly 200,000 distinct CDR3 sequences, 18% seen once. Sequenced input: blood. These receptors all stem from a man in his forties with Graves' hyperthyroidism.

This clonotype was detected ten times or more. V is TRBV7-2 and J is TRBJ2-2; D is uncertain. This CDR3 comprises 15 residues. Germline CDR1 SGHTA, CDR2 FQGNSA. V gave up 5 bases and J gave up 1 base, with 11 bases separating them. The CDR3: CASSRVFWNTGELFF. The CDR3 DNA reads TGTGCCAGCAGCCGTGTATTCTGGAACACCGGGGAGCTGTTTTTT.

The V gene is TRBV6-1, the J gene TRBJ2-5, with 7 bases fitting TRBD2. Germline CDR1 reads MNHNS; CDR2 reads SASEGT. The CDR3 has 10 amino acids. The ends lost 8 bases at V and 8 bases at J; junction bases unmatched: 2. The CDR3 loop is CASGGGTQYF. The DNA for the CDR3 is TGTGCCAGCGGGGGGGGAACCCAGTACTTC.

The chain couples TRBV7-3 to TRBJ2-3; 12 bases align to TRBD2. This CDR3 spans 16 amino acids. Germline V gene lookup returns CDR1 SGHTA and CDR2 FQGTGA. V gave up 5 bases and J gave up 5 bases; unmatched junction bases: 8. CDR3 DNA: TGTGCCAGCAGCCGTAGGGCTAGCGGGGGGGTAGATACGCAGTATTTT. Translating gives CASSRRASGGVDTQYF.

V gene TRBV19 combines with J gene TRBJ1-1; D uncertain. Trimming pared 4 bases from V and 4 bases from J, leaving 4 bases between. Germline V gene lookup returns CDR1 LNHDA and CDR2 SQIVND (reference sequence). The CDR3 loop spans 11 amino acids. The CDR3 is CASSKVTEAFF. The CDR3 nucleotides are TGTGCCAGTAGTAAGGTCACTGAAGCTTTCTTT.

This clonotype was seen ten or more times. V and J are TRBV20-1 and TRBJ2-1; D call uncertain. From germline, CDR1 is DFQATT and CDR2 SNEGSKA (reference sequence). V was trimmed by 3 bases and J by 9 bases, leaving 18 bases between them. The CDR3 length is 14 residues. The CDR3 DNA follows: TGCAGTGCTAGGGGTCTGGTAACGATTCCTGAGCAGTTCTTC. This encodes CSARGLVTIPEQFF.

In this sample, this clonotype turned up a few times. The chain has TRBV20-1 and TRBJ1-1; D ambiguous. Germline V gene data show CDR1 as DFQATT and CDR2 as SNEGSKA (reference sequence). The CDR3 consists of 13 residues. V lost 0 bases and J lost 7, with 12 bases in between. CDR3 in DNA: TGCAGTGCTAGAGACTTAGCAGCCCATGAAGCTTTCTTT. It is translated as CSARDLAAHEAFF.

On this clonotype: A much bigger clone sits one base away, suggesting this may be a read error. The chain has TRBV30 and TRBJ2-1; no clear D. The CDR3 contains 13 residues. Trimming pared 6 bases from V and 2 bases from J, leaving 11 bases between. In germline, CDR1 is GTSNPN, CDR2 SVGIG (reference sequence). CDR3 sequence (DNA): TGTGCCTGTGGATATAGCCCCTACAATGAGCAGTTCTTC. Translated, it gives CACGYSPYNEQFF.

This clonotype was seen ten or more times. V and J are TRBV7-2 and TRBJ1-1; possible D gene TRBD1, 5 bases. Per the germline V gene, CDR1 is SGHTA and CDR2 is FQGNSA. V was cut by 2 bases and J by 4 bases, with 11 bases left in between. CDR3 length: 14 residues. CDR3 coding DNA: TGTGCCAGCAGCTTACAGGGAGGTCCCACTGAAGCTTTCTTT. It translates to CASSLQGGPTEAFF.

Remarks on this clonotype: Since a much larger clone is just one base distant, this may be a read error. V and J are TRBV7-8 and TRBJ2-5; TRBD2 agrees at 13 bases. V lost 1 base, J lost 4 bases, and 12 bases stayed unmatched. CDR3 length: 19 amino acids. CDR1 is SGHVS and CDR2 is FQNEAQ in the germline V gene. The CDR3 nucleotides read TGTGCCAGCAGCTTAGTCCGAATACGGACTAGCGGGGGACCAGAGACCCAGTACTTC. Encoded protein: CASSLVRIRTSGGPETQYF.

Of note for this clonotype: This may stem from a read error, because a much larger clone lies one nucleotide away. The CDR3 here is CASSTWTGERQFF. For the CDR3, the DNA is TGTGCCAGCAGCACCTGGACAGGAGAACGTCAGTTCTTC. V usage is TRBV7-6 and J usage is TRBJ2-1, with 7 bases that match TRBD1. CDR3 length: 13 residues. Germline V lookup: CDR1 SGHVS, CDR2 FNYEAQ. V shed 5 bases, J shed 13 bases, and the junction held 11 bases outside the gene matches. The full variable domain, its missing parts supplied by reference TRBV7-6 and TRBJ2-1, is GAGVSQSPRYKVTKRGQDVALRCDPISGHVSLYWYRQALGQGPEFLTYFNYEAQQDKSGLPNDRFSAERPEGSISTLTIQRTEQRDSAMYRCASSTWTGERQFFGPGTRLTVL.

This clonotype was recorded at least ten times. For the CDR3, the DNA is TGTGCCAGCAGCTTACCACTAGCGAATGAGCAGTTCTTC. This translates into CASSLPLANEQFF. J is TRBJ2-1 and V is TRBV7-9; 7 bases match TRBD2. Germline trimming cut 2 bases from V and 7 bases from J; bases unmatched to any gene: 2. The length of the CDR3 is 13 residues. Germline CDR1 and CDR2: SEHNR and FQNEAQ (reference sequence).

V and J are TRBV7-9 and TRBJ2-5; 12 positions match TRBD2. The V segment lost 5 bases and the J segment 1 base; nucleotides outside the gene matches: 8. This CDR3 region has 17 residues. Per the germline V gene, CDR1 is SEHNR and CDR2 is FQNEAQ (reference sequence). The chain's CDR3 is CASSPHRLAGVQETQYF. The CDR3 nucleotides are TGTGCCAGCAGCCCGCACAGACTAGCGGGGGTCCAAGAGACCCAGTACTTC.

The chain couples TRBV20-1 to TRBJ2-3; 9 bases line up with TRBD2. The germline V gene encodes CDR1 DFQATT and CDR2 SNEGSKA (reference sequence). This CDR3 contains 17 residues. Trimming at V came to 1 base and at J to 4 bases, leaving 12 bases not matched to a gene. The CDR3 region has the DNA TGCAGTGCTAGAGGCCTAGCGGGGAGATTAGGGGCAGATACGCAGTATTTT. Its protein is CSARGLAGRLGADTQYF.

The rearrangement joins TRBV4-3 to TRBJ2-3, with D possibly being TRBD1 (5 bases). V dropped 0 bases and J dropped 2 bases, with 12 bases sitting between them. The CDR3 covers 16 residues. CDR1 and CDR2 from the germline V gene are LGHNA and YSLEER. This CDR3 is CASSQDRTPTTDTQYF. As DNA, the CDR3 is TGCGCCAGCAGCCAAGATAGGACACCAACCACAGATACGCAGTATTTT.

This clonotype was counted a few times. The J gene is TRBJ1-2, the V gene TRBV10-3; D gene uncertain. Trimming removed 7 bases from V and 0 bases from J, with 12 bases in between. CDR3 length: 14 amino acids. Germline V gene lookup returns CDR1 ENHRY and CDR2 SYGVKD. CDR3 in amino acids: CAITQDGSNYGYTF. The CDR3 region has the DNA TGTGCCATCACCCAGGACGGATCTAACTATGGCTACACCTTC.

This clonotype was seen many times. Being one base from a much bigger clone, this may be a read error. This chain links TRBV24-1 with TRBJ2-5; D is uncertain. With 9 bases removed from V and 6 bases from J, the gap between germline ends came to 10 bases. Germline CDR1 KGHDR, CDR2 SFDVKD. The CDR3 is 11 amino acids. The CDR3 reads CATGQQKTQYF. The CDR3 DNA sequence: TGTGCCACCGGGCAGCAAAAGACCCAGTACTTC.

At least ten counts were recorded for this clonotype. The rearrangement uses TRBV28 and TRBJ1-1, with 8 nucleotides matching TRBD1. Unmatched junction bases numbered 5, after V lost 4 bases and J lost 1 base. The CDR3 totals 15 residues. Germline lookup yields CDR1 MDHEN and CDR2 SYDVKM. The CDR3 DNA sequence: TGTGCCAGCAGTTCGGACAGGGTGAGGAACACTGAAGCTTTCTTT. Its protein product is CASSSDRVRNTEAFF.

This clonotype was counted a few times. The chain recombines TRBV6-5 with TRBJ1-3, with D unclear. The germline CDR1 and CDR2 sequences are MNHEY and SVGAGI. V was trimmed by 0 bases and J by 0 bases, leaving 6 bases between them. The CDR3 sequence is 15 residues long. The CDR3 protein is CASSYSGVSGNTIYF. CDR3 bases: TGTGCCAGCAGTTACTCAGGAGTCTCTGGAAACACCATATATTTT.

This chain uses TRBV6-1 with TRBJ2-7; TRBD2 aligns across 10 bases. The germline V gene encodes CDR1 MNHNS and CDR2 SASEGT. This CDR3 is built from 17 residues. Trimming removed 0 bases from V and 1 base from J; junction bases left unmatched: 6. CDR3 DNA sequence: TGTGCCAGCAGTGAAGCTATCTTAGCGGGAGGTTCCTACGAGCAGTACTTC. This codes for CASSEAILAGGSYEQYF.

This clonotype was counted many times. The chain carries TRBV3-1 and TRBJ2-7, with a tentative D call TRBD1 (7 bases). This CDR3 spans 15 amino acids. CDR1 is LGHDT and CDR2 is YNNKEL in the germline V gene (reference sequence). The V and J ends lost 0 bases and 2 bases respectively, with 11 bases between them. CDR3 coding DNA: TGTGCCAGCAGCCAAGAAACCAGGGGGGCCTACGAGCAGTACTTC. Amino acids: CASSQETRGAYEQYF.

This clonotype was seen more than once but under ten times. This CDR3 is CAITEEGKETQYF. DNA for the CDR3: TGTGCCATCACCGAGGAGGGGAAGGAGACCCAGTACTTC. The rearrangement uses TRBV10-3 and TRBJ2-5; a possible D gene is TRBD2 (6 bases). CDR3 length equals 13 residues. Trimming shortened V by 7 bases and J by 5 bases, and 14 bases separated the two germline ends. In germline, CDR1 is ENHRY, CDR2 SYGVKD.

This clonotype came up many times. The chain has TRBV20-1 and TRBJ1-5; 9 nucleotides line up with TRBD1. CDR1 and CDR2 (germline): DFQATT, SNEGSKA (reference sequence). The CDR3 is 16 amino acids. The trim removed 0 bases at V and 6 bases at J, leaving 9 bases unmatched. CDR3 nucleotide sequence: TGCAGTGCTAGAGATCGTCTACAGGGGGCGGGTCAGCCCCAGCATTTT. Protein product: CSARDRLQGAGQPQHF.

This clonotype was found a few times. The chain joins TRBV5-1 to TRBJ1-1, with 9 bases fitting TRBD1. Germline V gene sequence: CDR1 SGHRS, CDR2 YFSETQ. The trim removed 4 bases at V and 0 bases at J, leaving 13 bases unmatched. This CDR3 contains 18 residues. CDR3 bases: TGCGCCAGCAGCGGAACCGGGACAGGGTCTATTATGAACACTGAAGCTTTCTTT. Its translation: CASSGTGTGSIMNTEAFF.

This clonotype has at least ten counts. V usage is TRBV28 and J usage is TRBJ2-3, with a tentative D call TRBD1 (5 bases). From germline, CDR1 is MDHEN and CDR2 SYDVKM. The length of the CDR3 is 15 residues. The V and J ends lost 8 bases and 6 bases respectively, with 21 bases between them. The CDR3 region is CASALARVGGDTQYF. The DNA of the CDR3 is TGTGCCAGCGCCCTGGCCAGGGTTGGTGGGGATACGCAGTATTTT.

There are many counts of this clonotype. V and J are TRBV7-2 and TRBJ2-3; 9 nucleotides agree with TRBD2. V lost 1 base to trimming and J lost 6 bases; unmatched junction nucleotides: 2. The germline gives CDR1 SGHTA, CDR2 FQGNSA. CDR3 size: 14 residues. CDR3 amino acids: CASSLVAGGDTQYF. The CDR3 coding sequence is TGTGCCAGCAGCTTAGTTGCGGGGGGGGATACGCAGTATTTT.

This clonotype appeared many times. The genes are TRBV5-1 and TRBJ2-7, with TRBD1 matching over 11 bases. V lost 4 bases and J lost 4; bases outside the gene matches: 10. The CDR3 has 16 amino acids. Germline CDR1 and CDR2: SGHRS and YFSETQ. The CDR3 sequence is CASSIRDRGSRYEQYF. The CDR3 coding sequence is TGCGCCAGCAGCATCCGGGACAGGGGGTCTCGGTACGAGCAGTACTTC.

This clonotype has a count of ten or more. This rearrangement joins TRBV2 to TRBJ1-2; tentatively, D is TRBD1 (5 bases). The CDR3 runs to 12 residues. V lost 5 bases to trimming and J lost 8 bases, with 12 bases between them. Germline-derived CDR1 and CDR2 are SNHLY and FYNNEI. In nucleotides, the CDR3 is TGTGCCAGCAGTACGGGGCTCGGCGGCTACACCTTC. This sequence encodes CASSTGLGGYTF.